This T cell receptor gamma chain is drawn from a study of Vδ1+ human thymocytes. As to this clone: Its specificity is not known.

J was trimmed by 3 bases and V by 0 bases; bases with no gene match: 2. Looked up from germline, CDR1 is EGSTGY and CDR2 is YDSYTSSV. CDR3 length: 13 residues. Study-wide results and limits: Bulk data may be misread because of unexpected Vdelta2 sequences. Highly polyclonal TRG and TRD repertoires with Gaussian CDR3 length distributions appeared in thymus.

Sequences come from RNA converted to cDNA by reverse transcription. Pooled V-gene forward primers with one constant-region reverse primer generated the CDR3 amplicons by multiplex PCR. TCRdb re-analyzed the multiplex PCR reads via CATT. Of 25,000 to 30,000 gamma-chain clones in the sample, roughly 20% were seen once. The sequencing input was Vdelta1+ gamma-delta thymocytes from the thymus. Subset defined: FACS-sorted CD3+ TCRalphabeta- TCRVdelta1+ TCRVdelta2- thymocytes. This receptor was obtained from a boy under two years old who had congenital heart surgery. J is TRGJ1 or TRGJ2 and V is TRGV4. The CDR3 nucleotides are TGTGCCACCTGGGATGGGGCTTATTATAAGAAACTCTTT. Encoded protein: CATWDGAYYKKLF.